Below, 12 T cell receptor beta chains from the same sample are listed, as sequenced in a study of blood T cell repertoires in COVID-19. TCRdb keeps only in-frame clones here, not all; method: immunoSEQ multiplex PCR. The sample includes hundreds of thousands of clones, approximately 90% of them seen just once. The sequenced sample consisted of peripheral blood. The receptors derive from a man between 18 and 35 years old with COVID-19, enrolled during active disease.

The CDR3 is CASSRTGLYGYTF. CDR3 nucleotide sequence: TGTGCCAGCAGCCGAACAGGGCTCTATGGCTACACCTTC. V usage is TRBV12-3 or TRBV12-4 and J usage is TRBJ1-2; D is perhaps TRBD1 (6 bases). CDR3 length: 13 amino acids. V lost 6 bases and J 4 bases, leaving 12 bases between the germline ends.

The V call is TRBV5-4, the J call TRBJ1-2; 10 bases agree with TRBD1. This CDR3 has 15 amino acids. Germline-derived CDR1 and CDR2 are SGHNT and YYREEE (reference sequence). V dropped 2 bases and J dropped 3; count of bases not matched to a gene: 4. CDR3 sequence reads: CASSFGQGVDYGYTF. CDR3 nucleotides: TGTGCCAGCAGCTTTGGACAGGGGGTTGACTATGGCTACACCTTC.

The V and J genes are TRBV5-4 and TRBJ2-1, with 9 bases that match TRBD2. The junction had 8 bases not matched to a gene; V was cut back by 2 bases and J by 5 bases. Per the germline V gene, CDR1 is SGHNT and CDR2 is YYREEE (reference sequence). The CDR3 is 16 amino acids. CDR3 sequence (DNA): TGTGCCAGCAGCTTTAGCGGGAGTCCTCTCGACAATGAGCAGTTCTTC. Translation: CASSFSGSPLDNEQFF. The full variable domain, with the rest looked up from reference TRBV5-4 and TRBJ2-1, is ETGVTQSPTHLIKTRGQQVTLRCSSQSGHNTVSWYQQALGQGPQFIFQYYREEENGRGNFPPRFSGLQFPNYSSELNVNALELDDSALYLCASSFSGSPLDNEQFFGPGTRLTVL.

The chain joins TRBV7-2 to TRBJ1-5; 8 bases are a match to TRBD1. Germline CDR1 and CDR2: SGHTA and FQGNSA. J gave up 4 bases and V 4 bases, and 6 bases lay outside the gene matches. The CDR3 is 15 amino acids. CDR3 bases: TGTGCCAGCAGCTGGAGACAGGGGAGTAATCAGCCCCAGCATTTT. As protein: CASSWRQGSNQPQHF.

The chain recombines TRBV11-3 with TRBJ2-1; no definite D call. Trimming took off 5 bases at V and 2 bases at J, with 13 bases between the two ends. Germline-derived CDR1 and CDR2 are SGHNT and YENEEA. The CDR3 runs 15 residues. The CDR3 protein is CASSQSLGPYNEQFF. CDR3 nucleotides: TGTGCCAGCAGCCAATCCCTAGGCCCCTACAATGAGCAGTTCTTC. The full variable domain, rest sourced from reference TRBV11-3 and TRBJ2-1, is EAGVVQSPRYKIIEKKQPVAFWCNPISGHNTLYWYLQNLGQGPELLIRYENEEAVDDSQLPKDRFSAERLKGVDSTLKIQPAELGDSAVYLCASSQSLGPYNEQFFGPGTRLTVL.

This chain connects TRBV27 to TRBJ2-7, with a tentative D call TRBD1 (6 bases). Per the germline V gene, CDR1 is MNHEY and CDR2 is SMNVEV (reference sequence). The CDR3 covers 15 residues. V gave up 6 bases and J gave up 0 bases, with 15 bases separating them. CDR3 DNA sequence: TGTGCCAGCAGGGCCACAGGGTCCCACTCCTACGAGCAGTACTTC. Its protein is CASRATGSHSYEQYF.

The gene calls are TRBV11-2 and TRBJ2-7; perhaps TRBD1 as D (6 bases). V dropped 6 bases and J dropped 1 base, with 13 bases sitting between them. The CDR3 spans 14 residues. CDR1 and CDR2 (germline): SGHAT, FQNNGV. The DNA of the CDR3 is TGTGCCAGCAGGACCAGGGGACATTCCTACGAGCAGTACTTC. This gives the protein CASRTRGHSYEQYF.

The V and J genes are TRBV5-1 and TRBJ2-7, with TRBD1 matching over 8 bases. The CDR3 consists of 14 residues. Germline lookup yields CDR1 SGHRS and CDR2 YFSETQ. Losses at the gene ends were 6 bases for V and 2 bases for J; bases not matched to a gene: 7. The CDR3 coding sequence is TGCGCCAGCACCAAGGACAGGGCAGCCTACGAGCAGTACTTC. Its protein product is CASTKDRAAYEQYF.

This chain links TRBV24-1 with TRBJ1-1, with 11 bases fitting TRBD1. CDR3 size: 13 residues. Trimming at V came to 4 bases and at J to 12 bases, leaving 6 bases not matched to a gene. Germline-derived CDR1 and CDR2 are KGHDR and SFDVKD. The CDR3, as DNA: TGTGCCACCAGTGAACGGGACAGGGGGATAACTTTCTTT. Amino acids: CATSERDRGITFF.

The chain links TRBV6-5 to TRBJ1-2; 10 bases map to TRBD1. CDR1 MNHEY and CDR2 SVGAGI come from the germline V gene. The CDR3 length is 15 residues. V lost 7 bases to trimming and J lost 5 bases; unmatched junction nucleotides: 10. The CDR3 DNA sequence: TGTGCCAGCATTCCCCGACAGGGGGCGATTTATGGCTACACCTTC. This gives the protein CASIPRQGAIYGYTF.

The chain uses TRBV13 and TRBJ2-7, with 9 nucleotides matching TRBD2. Per germline, CDR1 PRHDT and CDR2 FYEKMQ (reference sequence). CDR3 length: 14 amino acids. V lost 5 bases to trimming and J lost 3 bases; unmatched junction nucleotides: 5. This chain's CDR3 is CASSILAGHYEQYF. The CDR3 DNA follows: TGTGCCAGCAGCATTCTAGCGGGACACTACGAGCAGTACTTC.

The gene calls are TRBV7-9 and TRBJ2-3; a weak D match, TRBD2 (6 bases). The V and J ends lost 4 bases and 2 bases respectively, with 16 bases between them. From germline, CDR1 is SEHNR and CDR2 FQNEAQ (reference sequence). The CDR3 loop spans 16 amino acids. CDR3 region: CASSSYREIYTDTQYF. The DNA of the CDR3 is TGTGCCAGCAGCTCCTACCGGGAGATTTACACAGATACGCAGTATTTT. Complete variable domain (other parts from reference TRBV7-9 and TRBJ2-3): DTGVSQNPRHKITKRGQNVTFRCDPISEHNRLYWYRQTLGQGPEFLTYFQNEAQLEKSRLLSDRFSAERPKGSFSTLEIQRTEQGDSAMYLCASSSYREIYTDTQYFGPGTRLTVL.